A selection of T cell receptor beta chains follows, all from one sample in a study. TCRdb analysed the RT-PCR reads with MiXCR anew, one entry per CDR3 protein. The table records 550,000 to 750,000 distinct CDR3 sequences, 13% to 15% of them present only once. The specimen sequenced was memory CD4+ T cells from blood. Receptor source: a female donor in good health, serving as a healthy control. CDR3s include the opening cysteine and the closing phenylalanine or tryptophan. The D gene is left open where the match is weak. Where a row states a size, it is once, few, many or the class of an expanded clone; other rows omit it.

v_gene: TRBV12-3/TRBV12-4
d_gene: TRBD2
j_gene: TRBJ2-7
abundance: many
CDR3nt: TGTGCCAGCAGTTGGGGCGGGGGCTCCTACGAGCAGTACTTC
CDR3aa: CASSWGGGSYEQYF

v_gene: TRBV7-3
d_gene: .
j_gene: TRBJ2-5
abundance: few
CDR3nt: TGTGCCAGCAGTGCGCAGGGATGGGAAGAGACCCAGTACTTC
CDR3aa: CASSAQGWEETQYF

v_gene: TRBV14
d_gene: TRBD1
j_gene: TRBJ1-1
abundance: .
CDR3nt: TGTGCCAGCAGCCAAAACAGGGGGCTAGCTTTCTTT
CDR3aa: CASSQNRGLAFF

v_gene: TRBV27
d_gene: TRBD1
j_gene: TRBJ2-1
abundance: .
CDR3nt: TGTGCCAGCCACGGACAGGGTAACAATGAGCAGTTCTTC
CDR3aa: CASHGQGNNEQFF

v_gene: TRBV7-2
d_gene: .
j_gene: TRBJ1-2
abundance: few
CDR3nt: TGTGCCAGCAGCTTGAGCAGGAAGGACTATGGCTACACCTTC
CDR3aa: CASSLSRKDYGYTF

v_gene: TRBV29-1
d_gene: .
j_gene: TRBJ2-6
abundance: many
CDR3nt: TGCAGCGTTGACACAGGAACCTCTGGGGCCAACGTCCTGACTTTC
CDR3aa: CSVDTGTSGANVLTF

v_gene: TRBV20-1
d_gene: .
j_gene: TRBJ2-1
abundance: many
CDR3nt: TGCAGTGCTAGAAGCACCCGGGCTAGCAAACACAATGAGCAGTTCTTC
CDR3aa: CSARSTRASKHNEQFF

v_gene: TRBV6-5
d_gene: .
j_gene: TRBJ1-2
abundance: .
CDR3nt: TGTGCCAGCAGTTACTCCGGGGGGCGCGGGGACTATGGCTACACCTTC
CDR3aa: CASSYSGGRGDYGYTF

v_gene: TRBV7-2
d_gene: TRBD2
j_gene: TRBJ2-5
abundance: few
CDR3nt: TGTGCCAGCAGCTCCCCAACTAGCGGGTTTCCAGAGACCCAGTACTTC
CDR3aa: CASSSPTSGFPETQYF

v_gene: TRBV20-1
d_gene: TRBD1
j_gene: TRBJ1-5
abundance: .
CDR3nt: TGCAGTGCTAGCTCAGGGGGTGGTCAGCCCCAGCATTTT
CDR3aa: CSASSGGGQPQHF

v_gene: TRBV4-1
d_gene: .
j_gene: TRBJ1-5
abundance: few
CDR3nt: TGCGCCAGCAGCCAAGATTGGAATAGCAATCAGCCCCAGCATTTT
CDR3aa: CASSQDWNSNQPQHF

v_gene: TRBV4-2
d_gene: .
j_gene: TRBJ1-4
abundance: .
CDR3nt: TGTGCCAGCAGCCAAGATCGACAGGTGAATGAAAAACTGTTTTTT
CDR3aa: CASSQDRQVNEKLFF

v_gene: TRBV20-1
d_gene: TRBD2
j_gene: TRBJ2-7
abundance: .
CDR3nt: TGCAGTGCTGGGACTAGCGCCGTCTACGAGCAGTACTTC
CDR3aa: CSAGTSAVYEQYF

v_gene: TRBV4-3
d_gene: TRBD2
j_gene: TRBJ2-7
abundance: few
CDR3nt: TGCGCCAGCAGCCAAGATTGGACTAGCGGGGGCCGGGAGCAGTACTTC
CDR3aa: CASSQDWTSGGREQYF

v_gene: TRBV3-1
d_gene: TRBD1
j_gene: TRBJ1-5
abundance: .
CDR3nt: TGTGCCAGCAGCCTTGGGACAGGGGTGGATCAGCCCCAGCATTTT
CDR3aa: CASSLGTGVDQPQHF

v_gene: TRBV12-3/TRBV12-4
d_gene: .
j_gene: TRBJ1-1
abundance: .
CDR3nt: TGTGCCAGCAGTCTACGATACACAGGGCAGACTGAAGCTTTCTTT
CDR3aa: CASSLRYTGQTEAFF

v_gene: TRBV20-1
d_gene: .
j_gene: TRBJ1-5
abundance: few
CDR3nt: TGCAGTGCTAGCCGGGAGGCGAGGCGGCCCCAGCATTTT
CDR3aa: CSASREARRPQHF

v_gene: TRBV7-2
d_gene: .
j_gene: TRBJ2-7
abundance: many
CDR3nt: TGTGCCAGCAGCTTAGCCGGTGGACGGAACTACGAGCAGTACTTC
CDR3aa: CASSLAGGRNYEQYF

v_gene: TRBV6-2/TRBV6-3
d_gene: .
j_gene: TRBJ1-2
abundance: .
CDR3nt: TGTGCCAGCGCCCTCCTCAGATATGGCTACACCTTC
CDR3aa: CASALLRYGYTF

v_gene: TRBV5-6
d_gene: .
j_gene: TRBJ1-1
abundance: .
CDR3nt: TGTGCCAGCACCATGGGGGGGGCCGGGACTGAAGCTTTCTTT
CDR3aa: CASTMGGAGTEAFF

v_gene: TRBV19
d_gene: .
j_gene: TRBJ2-2
abundance: .
CDR3nt: TGTGCCAGTAGTATCGGGGGCACGCACACCGGGGAGCTGTTTTTT
CDR3aa: CASSIGGTHTGELFF